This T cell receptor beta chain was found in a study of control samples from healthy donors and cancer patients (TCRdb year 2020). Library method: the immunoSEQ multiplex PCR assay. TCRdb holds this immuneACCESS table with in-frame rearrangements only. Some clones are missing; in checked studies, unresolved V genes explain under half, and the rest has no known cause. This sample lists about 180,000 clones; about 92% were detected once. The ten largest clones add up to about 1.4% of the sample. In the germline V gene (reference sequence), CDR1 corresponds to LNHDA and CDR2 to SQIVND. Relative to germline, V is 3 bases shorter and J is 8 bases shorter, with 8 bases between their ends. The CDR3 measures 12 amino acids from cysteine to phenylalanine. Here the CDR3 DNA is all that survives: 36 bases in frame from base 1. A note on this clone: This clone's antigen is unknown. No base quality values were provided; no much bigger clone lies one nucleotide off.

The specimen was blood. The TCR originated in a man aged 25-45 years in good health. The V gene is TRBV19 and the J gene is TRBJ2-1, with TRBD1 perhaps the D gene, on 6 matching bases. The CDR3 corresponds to CASSIGGDEQFF. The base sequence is TGTGCCAGTAGTATTGGGGGCGATGAGCAGTTCTTC.